This entry features one T cell receptor beta chain sequence. Its antigen is as yet unknown. CDR1 and CDR2 (germline): SGHAT, FQNNGV. V lost 2 bases, J lost 6 bases, and 2 bases stayed unmatched. The CDR3 consists of 13 residues. The data were obtained in a study of shared clonotypes between healthy human individuals. Background on the study: Ranging from 18 to 49 in age, donors were a couple of women and a few men. Researchers assigned three CD4 naive, three CD4 memory, two CD8 naive and one CD8 memory plate to each donor.

Whole-study findings and limits: Rarefaction indicated that sorted-subset sequencing remained incomplete although depth was large. Depth of sequencing was expected to influence donor clonotype sharing.

Profiled with immunoSEQ multiplex PCR; TCRdb holds only in-frame clones, not every one. This table holds 1.4 million to 1.5 million clones, roughly 96% found once. The sequenced material came from naive CD4+ T cells sorted from blood. Subset specified: CD45RA+ positively selected. The sequence derives from a man under 40 in good health. The chain has TRBV11-2 and TRBJ1-2; 8 bases are a match to TRBD1. DNA for the CDR3: TGTGCCAGCAGCTTACGGGACAGGCATGGCTACACCTTC. Translating it yields CASSLRDRHGYTF.